Listed here are 17 T cell receptor beta chains from one sample, sequenced in a study of CD8 T cells in Susac syndrome. Random-hexamer reverse transcription was applied to about 0.5 to 1 ug RNA. MiXCR was run by TCRdb on the immunoSEQ multiplex PCR reads, yielding one entry per CDR3 protein. The table lists more than 70,000 distinct CDR3 sequences, about 93% of them singletons. Sequenced sample: CD8+ T cells from PBMCs. The receptors were sampled from a human donor in good health.

The genes are TRBV12-3 or TRBV12-4 and TRBJ1-6; TRBD1 matches at 12 bases. V dropped 5 bases and J dropped 5; count of bases not matched to a gene: 4. This CDR3 is built from 16 residues. CDR3 amino acids: CASSRDRGRHNSPLHF. The CDR3 DNA reads as TGTGCCAGCAGTCGGGACAGGGGGCGGCATAATTCACCCCTCCACTTT.

The chain employs TRBV30 and TRBJ1-2; no clear D. Per germline, CDR1 GTSNPN and CDR2 SVGIG (reference sequence). The CDR3 has 12 residues. V lost 2 bases and J 6 bases, leaving 10 bases between the germline ends. The chain's CDR3 is CAWSRSENGYTF. In nucleotides, the CDR3 is TGTGCCTGGAGTCGCAGCGAGAATGGCTACACCTTC.

This sequence joins TRBV15 and TRBJ1-1, with D uncertain. Germline assignment: CDR1 LNHNV and CDR2 YYDKDF (reference sequence). V was cut by 3 bases and J by 7 bases, with 12 bases left in between. The CDR3 totals 13 residues. The CDR3: CATSSGDDVEAFF. CDR3 sequence (DNA): TGTGCCACCAGCAGCGGGGATGACGTTGAAGCTTTCTTT.

The CDR3 DNA follows: TGTGCCAGCAGTTTATCGGGAGGGTCAAGGGCTTCTGAAGCTTTCTTT. Protein: CASSLSGGSRASEAFF. The rearrangement links TRBV27 to TRBJ1-1; D not certain. V lost 0 bases and J lost 6, with 17 bases in between. CDR3 length: 16 amino acids. Germline values: CDR1 MNHEY, CDR2 SMNVEV (reference sequence).

This clonotype has only a few counts. The V and J genes are TRBV6-2 or TRBV6-3 and TRBJ1-5, with TRBD1 matching over 9 bases. CDR3 length: 13 residues. CDR1 and CDR2 from the germline V gene are MNHEY and SVGEGT. J was trimmed by 4 bases and V by 5 bases; bases with no gene match: 0. Written as DNA, the CDR3 is TGTGCCAGCAGTGACAGGGGGAATCAGCCCCAGCATTTT. As protein: CASSDRGNQPQHF.

The chain combines TRBV19 with TRBJ2-1; no clear D. The CDR3 is made up of 15 amino acids. The germline CDR1 and CDR2 sequences are LNHDA and SQIVND (reference sequence). V shed 1 base and J shed 0 bases, with 7 bases lying between them. CDR3 protein: CASSIAESSYNEQFF. In nucleotides, the CDR3 is TGTGCCAGTAGTATAGCGGAAAGCTCCTACAATGAGCAGTTCTTC.

The V call is TRBV2, the J call TRBJ1-1; D possibly corresponds to TRBD1 (5 bases). Trimming shortened V by 3 bases and J by 0 bases, and 14 bases separated the two germline ends. The CDR3 loop spans 16 amino acids. Germline V gives CDR1 SNHLY, CDR2 FYNNEI. CDR3 in DNA: TGTGCCAGCAGTGATTTAAAAGGGGCAATGAACACTGAAGCTTTCTTT. This codes for CASSDLKGAMNTEAFF. Filled out from reference TRBV2 and TRBJ1-1, the complete variable domain reads EPEVTQTPSHQVTQMGQEVILRCVPISNHLYFYWYRQILGQKVEFLVSFYNNEISEKSEIFDDQFSVERPDGSNFTLKIRSTKLEDSAMYFCASSDLKGAMNTEAFFGQGTRLTVV.

This clonotype appeared a single time. The CDR3 nucleotides are TGTGCCAGCAGCCCCGTGAGGGGGCTAGTGGAGACCCAGTACTTC. Protein: CASSPVRGLVETQYF. This sequence joins TRBV14 and TRBJ2-5, with 7 bases identical to TRBD1. Germline V gives CDR1 SGHDN, CDR2 FVKESK. CDR3 length: 15 amino acids. The V and J ends lost 4 bases and 5 bases, in that order; junction bases with no gene match: 10.

The rearrangement links TRBV5-1 to TRBJ1-2; unclear D gene. This CDR3 region has 14 residues. Per the germline V gene, CDR1 is SGHRS and CDR2 is YFSETQ. The V end was cut by 4 bases, the J end by 2 bases, with 12 bases between. Written as DNA, the CDR3 is TGCGCCAGCAGCCCAAAGGACCGGAACTATGGCTACACCTTC. It specifies CASSPKDRNYGYTF.

The J gene is TRBJ2-7, the V gene TRBV13; D remains unclear. CDR1 is PRHDT, CDR2 FYEKMQ, per germline (reference sequence). This CDR3 has 14 residues. Trimming pared 3 bases from V and 1 base from J, leaving 10 bases between. The CDR3 reads CASSFIGRSYEQYF. The CDR3 bases are TGTGCCAGCAGCTTTATTGGACGGTCCTACGAGCAGTACTTC.

The gene calls are TRBV3-1 and TRBJ2-7, with D perhaps assigned TRBD1 or TRBD2 (6 bases each). Germline lookup yields CDR1 LGHDT and CDR2 YNNKEL (reference sequence). The CDR3 is made up of 17 amino acids. V was pared by 0 bases and J by 2 bases, with 17 bases between. The CDR3 DNA is TGTGCCAGCAGCCAAGAAAGGACAGCGGGTCCTACCTACGAGCAGTACTTC. It codes for CASSQERTAGPTYEQYF.

This chain joins TRBV12-3 or TRBV12-4 and TRBJ2-2; TRBD2 agrees at 8 bases. The V gene end was trimmed by 4 bases and the J gene end by 8 bases; junction bases not matched to a gene: 12. The CDR3 covers 16 residues. CDR3 DNA sequence: TGTGCCAGCAGTTCTCGACTAGCGTCCGGTTTTGGGGAGCTGTTTTTT. As protein: CASSSRLASGFGELFF.

The chain carries TRBV30 and TRBJ1-2; no firm D call. Trimming stripped 0 bases from V and 1 base from J, with 18 bases between. This CDR3 has 17 amino acids. CDR1 GTSNPN and CDR2 SVGIG come from the germline V gene (reference sequence). CDR3 bases: TGTGCCTGGAGTGTACATCCGGCTCCTCTGGTTAACTATGGCTACACCTTC. Protein: CAWSVHPAPLVNYGYTF.

This clonotype was counted a few times. J is TRBJ1-4 and V is TRBV6-5; 7 positions agree with TRBD1. J was trimmed by 2 bases and V by 2 bases; bases with no gene match: 2. CDR1 and CDR2 (germline): MNHEY, SVGAGI. The CDR3 consists of 15 residues. CDR3 nucleotide sequence: TGTGCCAGCAGTTACGGGACAGCCACTAATGAAAAACTGTTTTTT. It encodes CASSYGTATNEKLFF.

J is TRBJ1-2 and V is TRBV4-1, with TRBD1 identical over 9 bases. CDR3 length: 14 residues. V shed 4 bases and J 2 bases; nucleotides not matched to a gene: 2. Germline V gives CDR1 MGHRA, CDR2 YSYEKL. The CDR3 is CASSRGTGNYGYTF. The DNA for the CDR3 is TGCGCCAGCAGCCGCGGGACAGGGAACTATGGCTACACCTTC.

The V and J genes are TRBV11-2 and TRBJ1-4; D gene uncertain. Germline V gene sequence: CDR1 SGHAT, CDR2 FQNNGV. Trimming took off 0 bases at V and 5 bases at J, with 7 bases between the two ends. The CDR3 extends over 14 amino acids. The CDR3 is CASSLDGANEKLFF. The CDR3 DNA sequence: TGTGCCAGCAGCTTAGATGGAGCAAATGAAAAACTGTTTTTT.

The chain carries TRBV20-1 and TRBJ2-7; D possibly matches TRBD1 or TRBD2 (7 bases each). Germline CDR1 reads DFQATT; CDR2 reads SNEGSKA (reference sequence). V lost 0 bases and J lost 1, with 13 bases in between. The CDR3 loop spans 15 amino acids. CDR3 in amino acids: CSARDQGGASYEQYF. The CDR3 coding sequence is TGCAGTGCTAGAGATCAGGGGGGGGCTTCCTACGAGCAGTACTTC.